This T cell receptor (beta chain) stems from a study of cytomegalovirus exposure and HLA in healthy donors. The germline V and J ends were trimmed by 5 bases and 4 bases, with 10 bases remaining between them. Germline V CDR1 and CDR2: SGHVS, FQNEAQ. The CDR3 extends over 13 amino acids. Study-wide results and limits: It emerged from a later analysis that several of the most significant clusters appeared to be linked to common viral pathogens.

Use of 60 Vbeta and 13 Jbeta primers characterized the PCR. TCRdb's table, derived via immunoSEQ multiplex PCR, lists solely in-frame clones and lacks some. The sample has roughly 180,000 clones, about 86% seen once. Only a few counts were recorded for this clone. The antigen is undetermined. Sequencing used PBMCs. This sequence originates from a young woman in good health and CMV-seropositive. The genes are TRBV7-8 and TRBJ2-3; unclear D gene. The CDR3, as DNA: TGTGCCAGCAGCGCAGGCCAAGCAGATACGCAGTATTTT. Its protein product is CASSAGQADTQYF.